The source of this TCR beta chain is a study of cytomegalovirus exposure and HLA in healthy donors. Amplification used 60 Vbeta primers and 13 Jbeta primers. Source study methods: Unique TCR beta chains totaled about 73 million in a later count, with approximately 11 million of them shared. Libraries were prepared by immunoSEQ multiplex PCR; TCRdb keeps only in-frame clonotypes and omits some of them. V, J and clone size are taken as reported in that table, and D and trimming were inferred from the DNA itself. The table records around 100,000 clones, roughly 8.2% of them present only once. The CDR3 consists of 13 residues. The germline V gene has CDR1 LNHDA and CDR2 SQIVND (reference sequence). Trimming took 7 bases from V and 2 from J, leaving 11 bases between them. This clone has more than one count but fewer than ten. As yet, its antigen is unknown. Study outcomes and limitations: What was likely a sequencing artifact was a cluster of highly shared sequence variants.

Sample: PBMCs. This chain joins TRBV19 and TRBJ2-5; possibly TRBD2 for D (5 bases). This receptor was taken from a man between 45 and 60 years old in good health and CMV-seronegative. The CDR3 spells CASKLSGQETQYF. As DNA, the CDR3 is TGTGCCAGTAAATTAAGCGGACAAGAGACCCAGTACTTC.